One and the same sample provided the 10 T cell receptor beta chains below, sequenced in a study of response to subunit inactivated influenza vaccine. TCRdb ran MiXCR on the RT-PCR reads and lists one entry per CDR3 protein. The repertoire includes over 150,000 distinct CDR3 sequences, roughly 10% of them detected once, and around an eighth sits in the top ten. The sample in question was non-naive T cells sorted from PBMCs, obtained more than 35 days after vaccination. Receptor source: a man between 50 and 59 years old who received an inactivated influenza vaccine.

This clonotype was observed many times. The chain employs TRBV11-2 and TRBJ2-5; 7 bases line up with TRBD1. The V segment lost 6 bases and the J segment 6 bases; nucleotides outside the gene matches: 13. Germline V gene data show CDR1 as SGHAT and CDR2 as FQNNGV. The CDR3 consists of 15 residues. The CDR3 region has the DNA TGTGCCAGCAGTGGTACAAGGGGGCGAGGAAAGACCCAGTACTTC. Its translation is CASSGTRGRGKTQYF.

CDR3 residues: CASSQDLGLAGGYEQYF. The CDR3 nucleotides are TGTGCCAGCAGCCAAGATCTTGGACTAGCGGGAGGGTACGAGCAGTACTTC. The rearrangement joins TRBV4-2 to TRBJ2-7; TRBD2 agrees at 15 bases. CDR3 size: 17 residues. Losses at the gene ends were 0 bases for V and 4 bases for J; bases not matched to a gene: 4. CDR1 and CDR2 (germline): LGHNA, YNFKEQ.

In nucleotides, the CDR3 is TGTGCCAGCAGCCAAGATGAGGAGCCAGGCTCCTACAATGAGCAGTTCTTC. It translates to CASSQDEEPGSYNEQFF. The chain carries TRBV3-1 and TRBJ2-1; D call uncertain. V was pared by 0 bases and J by 0 bases, with 12 bases between. The CDR3 runs to 17 residues. Germline V CDR1 and CDR2: LGHDT, YNNKEL (reference sequence).

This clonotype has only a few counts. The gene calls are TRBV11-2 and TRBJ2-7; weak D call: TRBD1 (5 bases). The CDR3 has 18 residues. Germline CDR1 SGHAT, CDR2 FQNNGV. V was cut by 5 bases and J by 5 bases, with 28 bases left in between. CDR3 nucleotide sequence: TGTGCCAGCAGCAAAGGGGTAGGGAATCCCTTCACCGTCCACGAGCAGTACTTC. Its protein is CASSKGVGNPFTVHEQYF.

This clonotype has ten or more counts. Here the CDR3 reads CASSRGGTAYNEQFF. CDR3 bases: TGTGCCAGCAGCCGAGGGGGCACAGCCTACAATGAGCAGTTCTTC. The chain carries TRBV12-3 or TRBV12-4 and TRBJ2-1, with 7 bases matching TRBD1. Trimming at V came to 6 bases and at J to 2 bases, leaving 7 bases not matched to a gene. The CDR3 is made up of 15 amino acids.

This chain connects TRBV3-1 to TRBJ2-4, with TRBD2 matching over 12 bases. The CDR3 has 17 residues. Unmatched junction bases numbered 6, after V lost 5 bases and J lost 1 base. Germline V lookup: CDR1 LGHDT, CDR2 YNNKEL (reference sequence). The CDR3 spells CASSGRGLAGAKNIQYF. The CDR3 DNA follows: TGTGCCAGCAGCGGACGGGGACTAGCGGGTGCCAAAAACATTCAGTACTTC.

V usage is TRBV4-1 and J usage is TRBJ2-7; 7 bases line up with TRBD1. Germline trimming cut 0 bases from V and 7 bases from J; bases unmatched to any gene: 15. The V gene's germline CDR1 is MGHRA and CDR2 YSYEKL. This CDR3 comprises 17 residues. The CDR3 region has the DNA TGCGCCAGCAGCCAAGAACTAACCGGGACAGTTTGGAGAGAGCAGTACTTC. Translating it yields CASSQELTGTVWREQYF.

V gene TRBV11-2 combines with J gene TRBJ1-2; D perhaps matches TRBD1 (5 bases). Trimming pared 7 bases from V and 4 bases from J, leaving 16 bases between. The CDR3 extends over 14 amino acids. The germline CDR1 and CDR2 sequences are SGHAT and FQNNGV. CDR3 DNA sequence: TGTGCCAGCACCAATTCAGGGTCCTCCTATGGCTACACCTTC. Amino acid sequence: CASTNSGSSYGYTF.

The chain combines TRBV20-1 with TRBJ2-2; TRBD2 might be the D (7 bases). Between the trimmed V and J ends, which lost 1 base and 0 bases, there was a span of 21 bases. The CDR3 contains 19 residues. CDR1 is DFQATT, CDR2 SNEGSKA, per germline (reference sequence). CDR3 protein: CSARAGGEWGPTNTGELFF. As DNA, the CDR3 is TGCAGTGCTAGAGCGGGGGGCGAGTGGGGACCGACGAACACCGGGGAGCTGTTTTTT.

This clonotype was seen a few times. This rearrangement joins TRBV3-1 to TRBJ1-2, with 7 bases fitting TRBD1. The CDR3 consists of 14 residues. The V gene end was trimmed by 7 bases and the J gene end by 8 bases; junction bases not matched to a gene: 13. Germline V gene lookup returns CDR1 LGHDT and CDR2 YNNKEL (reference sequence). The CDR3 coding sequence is TGTGCCAGCACCCGAAGGGGAGGGGGCAGCGGCTACACCTTC. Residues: CASTRRGGGSGYTF.